The 24 T cell receptor beta chains in this list originate from one sample, sequenced in a study of T cells in women clearing cervical HPV infection (dated 2018 in TCRdb). Libraries were prepared through the immunoSEQ multiplex PCR assay. Drawn from immuneACCESS, this table holds only the in-frame rearrangements with V and J called that TCRdb kept. Clones are partly lost; checked studies trace under half to an unresolved V gene and leave the rest unexplained. The sample table gives about 31,000 clones. In total, the top ten clones hold 7.5% to 10% of the sample. The material sequenced was blood buffy coat. The receptors here all came from a woman between 18 and 70 years old with a cervical HPV16 infection that either progressed to CIN3+ or cleared (not recorded which).

As for this clone: The DNA ends 3 residues before the CDR3 does, and the rest of the CDR3 is filled in from the germline J gene. The chain uses TRBV10-2 and TRBJ2-7; 7 bases match TRBD2. The germline V gene encodes CDR1 WSHSY and CDR2 SAAADI. V shed 4 bases, J shed 1 base, and the junction held 4 bases outside the gene matches. The CDR3 has 14 amino acids. CDR3 residues: CASSGGRLSYEQYF. The CDR3 DNA, read in part, is TGCGCCAGCAGTGGCGGGAGACTGTCCTACGAG.

Turning to this clone: The read ends 3 residues before the CDR3 terminus; that terminus is restored from the germline J gene. The chain recombines TRBV7-7 with TRBJ2-2; possibly TRBD2 for D (5 bases). The CDR3 spans 14 residues. V was cut by 5 bases and J by 4 bases, with 11 bases left in between. CDR1 and CDR2 (germline): SSHAT, FNYEAQ (reference sequence). The CDR3 bases that were read are TGTGCCAGCAGCGCGGGCCTTTCCACCGGGGAG. Protein sequence: CASSAGLSTGE. The entire CDR3 protein reads CASSAGLSTGELFF.

As to this clone: The CDR3 end lies 3 residues beyond the end of the read and is filled in from the germline J gene. This chain links TRBV11-2 with TRBJ1-1; D is unclear. Trimming stripped 5 bases from V and 1 base from J, with 8 bases between. CDR1 SGHAT and CDR2 FQNNGV come from the germline V gene. The CDR3 is 13 residues long. The sequenced part of the CDR3 DNA is TGTGCCAGCAGCCCGACGGGGAACACTGAA. Protein: CASSPTGNTE. The complete CDR3 protein is CASSPTGNTEAFF.

With regard to this clone: The read ends 3 residues shy of where the CDR3 ends; the end is completed using the germline J gene. This rearrangement joins TRBV11-3 to TRBJ1-6, with D tentatively TRBD1 (6 bases). The CDR3 contains 15 residues. Germline CDR1 is SGHNT and CDR2 is YENEEA. CDR3 sequence reads: CASSPLGADEGALHF. CDR3 bases read: TGTGCCAGCAGCCCACTGGGGGCGGATGAAGGGGCC.

To note about this clone: Read sequence stops 3 residues before the CDR3 end, and the germline J gene provides the missing end. The chain recombines TRBV29-1 with TRBJ2-3; TRBD2 agrees at 8 bases. V shed 7 bases and J 4 bases; nucleotides not matched to a gene: 7. The germline V gene encodes CDR1 SQVTM and CDR2 ANQGSEA. The CDR3 has 13 residues. The CDR3 protein is CSGTSGFPDTQYF. Partial CDR3 DNA: TGCAGCGGTACTAGCGGATTCCCAGATACG.

A note on this clone: The read halts 3 residues ahead of the CDR3 end, with the missing end drawn from the germline J gene. J is TRBJ2-5 and V is TRBV28; TRBD2 might be the D (5 bases). V was shortened by 3 bases and J by 5 bases, with 13 bases between the two germline ends. CDR1 is MDHEN, CDR2 SYDVKM, per germline. This CDR3 has 14 amino acids. The CDR3 bases that were read are TGTGCCAGCAGTTTGGACTTACGACGGGAGACC. Amino acids: CASSLDLRRET. The full CDR3 reads CASSLDLRRETQYF.

Points on this clone: The read gets to within 3 residues of the CDR3 end, and the germline J gene fills in the rest. J is TRBJ2-1 and V is TRBV6-2 or TRBV6-3; D possibly corresponds to TRBD2 (6 bases). CDR3 size: 16 residues. The germline V and J ends were trimmed by 6 bases and 3 bases, with 18 bases remaining between them. Looked up from germline, CDR1 is MNHEY and CDR2 is SVGEGT. The CDR3 sequence is CASRLGLRGNYNEQFF. Incomplete CDR3 DNA: TGTGCCAGCAGGTTGGGACTTCGGGGAAACTACAATGAG.

As to this clone: The read ends 3 residues early relative to the CDR3; the germline J gene fills the gap. The V and J genes are TRBV2 and TRBJ1-4; D perhaps matches TRBD1 (5 bases). This CDR3 has 15 residues. Germline CDR1 reads SNHLY; CDR2 reads FYNNEI. CDR3 DNA, as far as it was read: TGTGCCAGCAGTGAGGGGCCCTCTGGGGCCAACGTA. Amino acids: CASSEGPSGANV. The complete CDR3 protein is CASSEGPSGANVLFF.

A note on this clone: The sequence runs out 3 residues before the end of the CDR3; the remainder is reconstructed from the germline J gene. The genes are TRBV7-9 and TRBJ2-5, with 8 bases identical to TRBD1. This CDR3 contains 14 residues. In germline, CDR1 is SEHNR, CDR2 FQNEAQ (reference sequence). V shed 2 bases, J shed 6 bases, and the junction held 5 bases outside the gene matches. CDR3 protein: CASSLSHRGKTQYF. The DNA read from the CDR3 is TGTGCCAGCAGCTTAAGTCACAGGGGGAAGACC.

Concerning this clone itself: With the read ending 3 residues before the CDR3 end, the germline J gene is used to fill in that end. This chain joins TRBV18 and TRBJ2-4, with D tentatively TRBD2 (5 bases). CDR1 is KGHSH and CDR2 is LQKENI in the germline V gene. The CDR3 runs to 14 residues. CDR3 residues: CASSPPPGLYGQYF. The sequenced part of the CDR3 DNA is TGTGCCAGCTCACCACCGCCCGGACTCTATGGT.

For this clone: Coverage ceases 3 residues before the CDR3 finishes, and the germline J gene fills in the end. The chain uses TRBV19 and TRBJ2-2, with D perhaps matching TRBD2 (7 bases). Germline V gene lookup returns CDR1 LNHDA and CDR2 SQIVND (reference sequence). Trimming pared 5 bases from V and 7 bases from J, leaving 17 bases between. The CDR3 spans 15 residues. Incomplete CDR3 DNA: TGTGCCAGTAGTCCTCCCCGCGGGGGCGGCGGGGAG. Translating gives CASSPPRGGGGE. In full, the CDR3 reads CASSPPRGGGGELFF.

Of note for this clone: A junction end diverges from the germline sequence, so it may reflect a read error. The read comes to an end 3 residues before the CDR3 does, leaving the germline J gene to fill in the end. V is TRBV2 and J is TRBJ1-1, with D possibly being TRBD1 (5 bases). From germline, CDR1 is SNHLY and CDR2 FYNNEI. The CDR3 totals 14 residues. The CDR3 bases that were read are TGTGCCAGCAGGGAAGCCTACAGGAGGACTGAA. The encoded protein is CASREAYRRTE. The CDR3 in its entirety is CASREAYRRTEAFF.

In the case of this clone: The CDR3 goes on 3 residues after the read ends, and that part is filled in from the germline J gene. This chain connects TRBV5-1 to TRBJ2-1; TRBD2 matches 13 bases. Germline loops: CDR1 SGHRS, CDR2 YFSETQ. Trimming cost V 5 bases and J 4 bases; bases outside gene matches: 3. This CDR3 is built from 15 residues. CDR3: CASRLAGGPYNEQFF. Partial CDR3 DNA: TGCGCCAGCAGACTAGCGGGAGGGCCTTACAATGAG.

Points on this clone: From the germline J gene comes the end of the CDR3, since the read stops 3 residues before it. The chain employs TRBV7-2 and TRBJ2-5, with D tentatively TRBD2 (5 bases). This CDR3 has 15 residues. Trimming removed 3 bases at V and 0 bases at J, with 11 bases between. Looked up from germline, CDR1 is SGHTA and CDR2 is FQGNSA. The sequenced CDR3 bases are TGTGCCAGCAGCTTTCAGAGCGGAAACCAAGAGACC. This sequence encodes CASSFQSGNQET. The full CDR3 protein reads CASSFQSGNQETQYF.

A note on this clone: Read coverage stops 3 residues before the CDR3 terminus; the germline J gene supplies the remainder. The same CDR3 also results from other DNA sequences found in this sample. The genes are TRBV18 and TRBJ2-1; 9 bases fit TRBD2. The CDR3 contains 17 residues. Germline-derived CDR1 and CDR2 are KGHSH and LQKENI. V was pared by 5 bases and J by 5 bases, with 13 bases of the junction left unmatched. The CDR3 sequence is CASSETLAGALNNEQFF. The sequenced CDR3 bases are TGTGCCAGCTCAGAAACTTTAGCGGGGGCCCTCAACAATGAG.

For this clone: The read finishes 3 residues shy of the CDR3 end, and the germline J gene is used to complete it. The rearrangement uses TRBV19 and TRBJ2-1, with 7 bases lining up with TRBD2. V lost 7 bases, J lost 7 bases, and 10 bases stayed unmatched. The CDR3 length is 14 residues. The germline gives CDR1 LNHDA, CDR2 SQIVND (reference sequence). The covered CDR3 bases are TGTGCCAGTAAGGATAAGCGGGATATGAATGAG. It translates to CASKDKRDMNE. The whole CDR3 reads CASKDKRDMNEQFF.

For this clone: The read falls 3 residues short of the CDR3 end, and the missing part is taken from the germline J gene. The J gene is TRBJ1-5, the V gene TRBV20-1; TRBD1 agrees at 7 bases. The germline gives CDR1 DFQATT, CDR2 SNEGSKA (reference sequence). The CDR3 runs 12 residues. J gave up 8 bases and V 6 bases, and 7 bases lay outside the gene matches. The DNA read from the CDR3 is TGCAGTGCAAACAGGGGACGGGAGCCC. Translated, it gives CSANRGREP. The whole CDR3 protein reads CSANRGREPQHF.

Notes on this clone: The read terminates 3 residues before the CDR3 end, so the remaining end is supplied by the germline J gene. V usage is TRBV5-1 and J usage is TRBJ1-2; 7 bases line up with TRBD1. The CDR3 extends over 15 amino acids. V lost 4 bases to trimming and J lost 1 base; unmatched junction nucleotides: 7. The germline V gene encodes CDR1 SGHRS and CDR2 YFSETQ. The CDR3: CASSPRDRNNYGYTF. The sequenced CDR3 bases are TGCGCCAGCAGCCCGAGGGACAGAAATAACTATGGC.

This CDR3 reads CASGPTDLGGSSANYGYTF. The sequenced part of the CDR3 DNA is TGTGCTAGTGGTCCGACAGATTTGGGGGGATCCTCAGCTAACTATGGC. The V call is TRBV12-5, the J call TRBJ1-2; TRBD1 is a possible D gene (5 bases). The CDR3 goes on 3 residues after the read ends, and that part is filled in from the germline J gene. This CDR3 spans 19 amino acids. Germline V gene lookup returns CDR1 LGHNT and CDR2 FRNRAP. Trimming shortened V by 5 bases and J by 0 bases, and 25 bases separated the two germline ends.

Note on this clone: Read coverage stops 3 residues before the CDR3 terminus; the germline J gene supplies the remainder. The chain combines TRBV20-1 with TRBJ2-1, with D perhaps assigned TRBD1 or TRBD2 (5 bases each). The germline gives CDR1 DFQATT, CDR2 SNEGSKA (reference sequence). Trimming took 3 bases from V and 5 from J, leaving 17 bases between them. The CDR3 contains 15 residues. The CDR3 DNA, read in part, is TGCAGTGCTAGTTCGCCCGAGGGGAACAACAATGAG. This encodes CSASSPEGNNNE. The full CDR3 protein reads CSASSPEGNNNEQFF.

The sequenced part of the CDR3 DNA is TGTGCCAGCAGCTTAAGCAGGGGAACTGAA. Translating gives CASSLSRGTE. The full CDR3 is CASSLSRGTEAFF. The J gene is TRBJ1-1, the V gene TRBV7-7, with D possibly TRBD1 on 6 matching bases. With the read ending 3 residues before the CDR3 end, the germline J gene is used to fill in that end. The length of the CDR3 is 13 residues. Trimming shortened V by 2 bases and J by 5 bases, and 9 bases separated the two germline ends. Looked up from germline, CDR1 is SSHAT and CDR2 is FNYEAQ (reference sequence).

With regard to this clone: The read gets to within 3 residues of the CDR3 end, and the germline J gene fills in the rest. V gene TRBV6-4 combines with J gene TRBJ2-1; D is possibly TRBD2 (7 bases). The germline gives CDR1 MRHNA, CDR2 SNTAGT. This CDR3 contains 14 residues. V was pared by 9 bases and J by 7 bases, with 19 bases between. CDR3 protein: CAREEGGSKNEQFF. The CDR3 DNA, read in part, is TGTGCCAGGGAAGAGGGGGGGAGTAAAAATGAG.

Regarding this clone: The CDR3 is cut off 3 residues early in the read; its end comes from the germline J gene. This chain connects TRBV5-4 to TRBJ1-2, with 7 bases aligning to TRBD1. The CDR3 length is 15 residues. V was pared by 0 bases and J by 5 bases, with 7 bases of the junction left unmatched. The germline gives CDR1 SGHNT, CDR2 YYREEE (reference sequence). CDR3 bases read: TGTGCCAGCAGCTTGGAGGGGGCGAATGTTTATGGC. It yields the protein CASSLEGANVYG. The entire CDR3 sequence reads CASSLEGANVYGYTF.

A note on this clone: The read halts 3 residues ahead of the CDR3 end, with the missing end drawn from the germline J gene. This chain uses TRBV5-1 with TRBJ2-1; 11 nucleotides line up with TRBD1. Germline V gene lookup returns CDR1 SGHRS and CDR2 YFSETQ. V was pared by 4 bases and J by 3 bases, with 3 bases of the junction left unmatched. The CDR3 has 15 residues. The DNA read from the CDR3 is TGCGCCAGCAGCACGGGACAGGGGGTCTACAATGAG. This translates into CASSTGQGVYNE. The full CDR3 reads CASSTGQGVYNEQFF. The whole variable domain, remainder taken from reference TRBV5-1 and TRBJ2-1, is KAGVTQTPRYLIKTRGQQVTLSCSPISGHRSVSWYQQTPGQGLQFLFEYFSETQRNKGNFPGRFSGRQFSNSRSEMNVSTLELGDSALYLCASSTGQGVYNEQFFGPGTRLTVL.